Each of the 18 T cell receptor beta chains below was sequenced from the same sample in a study of T cell responses to AZD1222 COVID-19 vaccine. TCRdb's copy holds only in-frame clones and misses some; the assay was immunoSEQ multiplex PCR. The sample consists of some 140,000 clones, about 93% of them appearing once. The sequencing used peripheral blood, collected on day 0 of AZD1222 vaccination. The receptor source for this set is an adult in good health.

The chain joins TRBV7-2 to TRBJ1-2, with TRBD1 identical over 12 bases. Looked up from germline, CDR1 is SGHTA and CDR2 is FQGNSA. The CDR3 is 17 residues long. J gave up 8 bases and V 5 bases, and 15 bases lay outside the gene matches. CDR3 region: CASSPLGGGQGAQGYTF. The CDR3 nucleotides read TGTGCCAGCAGCCCGCTGGGCGGGGGACAGGGGGCGCAGGGCTACACCTTC.

This clone turned up a few times. The chain uses TRBV28 and TRBJ2-1; D is tentatively TRBD1 or TRBD2 (5 bases each). Germline V gives CDR1 MDHEN, CDR2 SYDVKM. The CDR3 totals 10 residues. V lost 6 bases to trimming and J lost 15 bases, with 12 bases between them. The CDR3 spells CASRGPPWFF. As DNA, the CDR3 is TGTGCCAGCAGGGGACCCCCTTGGTTCTTC.

The chain carries TRBV9 and TRBJ2-1, with 11 bases lining up with TRBD2. This CDR3 spans 16 amino acids. Germline values: CDR1 SGDLS, CDR2 YYNGEE. V was pared by 2 bases and J by 7 bases, with 8 bases of the junction left unmatched. CDR3: CASSVSGGASGNEQFF. The CDR3 DNA sequence: TGTGCCAGCAGCGTTAGCGGGGGGGCCTCCGGGAATGAGCAGTTCTTC. The full variable domain, rest sourced from reference TRBV9 and TRBJ2-1, is DSGVTQTPKHLITATGQRVTLRCSPRSGDLSVYWYQQSLDQGLQFLIQYYNGEERAKGNILERFSAQQFPDLHSELNLSSLELGDSALYFCASSVSGGASGNEQFFGPGTRLTVL.

The chain recombines TRBV5-1 with TRBJ1-2, with D uncertain. The CDR3 spans 18 residues. The germline V gene encodes CDR1 SGHRS and CDR2 YFSETQ. Between the trimmed V and J ends, which lost 0 bases and 0 bases, there was a span of 18 bases. CDR3 nucleotides: TGCGCCAGCAGCTTGGGAGGCCTACGACCCCAGTCTAACTATGGCTACACCTTC. It is translated as CASSLGGLRPQSNYGYTF.

The chain uses TRBV7-9 and TRBJ2-7, with a possible D match to TRBD2 (6 bases). Trimming pared 4 bases from V and 4 bases from J, leaving 8 bases between. This CDR3 has 12 residues. Germline CDR1 SEHNR, CDR2 FQNEAQ (reference sequence). The CDR3 DNA is TGTGCCAGCAGCTCGGCGGGGTACGAGCAGTACTTC. It yields the protein CASSSAGYEQYF.

This chain uses TRBV27 with TRBJ2-7, with a tentative D call TRBD1 (6 bases). This CDR3 has 14 residues. V lost 5 bases, J lost 3 bases, and 14 bases lay in between. The germline V gene has CDR1 MNHEY and CDR2 SMNVEV (reference sequence). The CDR3 here is CASSLVDSGYEQYF. The CDR3 nucleotides read TGTGCCAGCAGTCTGGTGGACAGTGGCTACGAGCAGTACTTC.

The rearrangement links TRBV7-2 to TRBJ2-5; a weak D match, TRBD2 (5 bases). V was clipped by 3 bases and J by 5 bases, with 13 bases between them. CDR1 and CDR2 (germline): SGHTA, FQGNSA. This CDR3 spans 14 amino acids. The CDR3 DNA is TGTGCCAGCAGCTTGAGGAGATCGGGGGAGACCCAGTACTTC. It is translated as CASSLRRSGETQYF.

This chain joins TRBV29-1 and TRBJ2-7, with a tentative D call TRBD2 (6 bases). V was cut by 5 bases and J by 3 bases, with 11 bases left in between. CDR1 SQVTM and CDR2 ANQGSEA come from the germline V gene. This CDR3 is 12 amino acids long. The CDR3 DNA sequence: TGCAGCGTTACCGGGACTTACTACGAGCAGTACTTC. It yields the protein CSVTGTYYEQYF.

J is TRBJ2-1 and V is TRBV7-6; tentative D call: TRBD2 (6 bases). Trimming removed 8 bases at V and 9 bases at J, with 29 bases between. The CDR3 has 17 amino acids. CDR1 SGHVS and CDR2 FNYEAQ come from the germline V gene. In nucleotides, the CDR3 is TGTGCCAGCGCGCCTCGAGTCGGGGGACTCCAAAGGGGTGAGCAGTTCTTC. Protein sequence: CASAPRVGGLQRGEQFF.

The V and J genes are TRBV27 and TRBJ2-7, with TRBD2 identical over 8 bases. CDR3 length: 15 residues. CDR1 is MNHEY, CDR2 SMNVEV, per germline (reference sequence). V was pared by 6 bases and J by 0 bases, with 7 bases of the junction left unmatched. CDR3 loop: CASRSPGTSSYEQYF. The CDR3 bases are TGTGCCAGCAGGTCCCCCGGGACTAGCTCCTACGAGCAGTACTTC.

The chain combines TRBV30 with TRBJ2-3, with D hard to call. V shed 0 bases and J shed 4 bases, with 8 bases lying between them. Per germline, CDR1 GTSNPN and CDR2 SVGIG (reference sequence). CDR3 length: 13 amino acids. In nucleotides, the CDR3 is TGTGCCTGGAGTGTACACGGGTCAGATACGCAGTATTTT. Translation: CAWSVHGSDTQYF.

The V call is TRBV30, the J call TRBJ2-1; 7 bases map to TRBD2. V shed 8 bases and J 5 bases; nucleotides not matched to a gene: 9. CDR1 is GTSNPN, CDR2 SVGIG, per germline (reference sequence). The CDR3 has 13 amino acids. The CDR3 nucleotides are TGTGCCCGGGGGGAGGGGCCTAACAATGAGCAGTTCTTC. Protein product: CARGEGPNNEQFF. The variable domain in full, completed from reference TRBV30 and TRBJ2-1, reads SQTIHQWPATLVQPVGSPLSLECTVEGTSNPNLYWYRQAAGRGLQLLFYSVGIGQISSEVPQNLSASRPQDRQFILSSKKLLLSDSGFYLCARGEGPNNEQFFGPGTRLTVL.

The chain joins TRBV3-1 (or the pseudogene TRBV3-2) to TRBJ1-6; D might be TRBD1 (5 bases). The CDR3 runs 16 residues. Germline V gene sequence: CDR1 LGHDT, CDR2 YNNKEL (reference sequence). The ends were cut back, 2 bases at V and 7 bases at J, with 15 bases in the middle. This CDR3 reads CASSQLLQGPNSPLHF. CDR3 nucleotides: TGTGCCAGCAGCCAACTGCTGCAGGGTCCCAATTCACCCCTCCACTTT.

The V call is TRBV14, the J call TRBJ2-7; D might be TRBD2 (5 bases). Trimming took off 1 base at V and 6 bases at J, with 13 bases between the two ends. CDR1 is SGHDN and CDR2 is FVKESK in the germline V gene. There are 14 residues in the CDR3. The CDR3 nucleotides read TGTGCCAGCAGCCAAGTTTTTGGAGGATCCGAGCAGTACTTC. It specifies CASSQVFGGSEQYF.

The rearrangement links TRBV11-2 to TRBJ2-7, with D possibly matching TRBD2 (6 bases). This CDR3 has 15 residues. The V gene's germline CDR1 is SGHAT and CDR2 FQNNGV. V was clipped by 5 bases and J by 0 bases, with 14 bases between them. CDR3 DNA sequence: TGTGCCAGCAGCCGGGGGATTCTGGGCTCCTACGAGCAGTACTTC. Amino acids: CASSRGILGSYEQYF.

The chain joins TRBV6-5 to TRBJ1-1; perhaps TRBD1 as D (5 bases). With 6 bases removed from V and 6 bases from J, the gap between germline ends came to 11 bases. Germline V gene data show CDR1 as MNHEY and CDR2 as SVGAGI. This CDR3 has 12 residues. CDR3 loop: CASSRGTAEAFF. CDR3 DNA: TGTGCCAGCAGCCGCGGGACGGCTGAAGCTTTCTTT.

The chain carries TRBV7-9 and TRBJ2-1, with D hard to call. The length of the CDR3 is 14 residues. Germline-derived CDR1 and CDR2 are SEHNR and FQNEAQ (reference sequence). The V end was cut by 5 bases, the J end by 5 bases, with 13 bases between. This CDR3 reads CASSKGSSHNEQFF. The CDR3 coding sequence is TGTGCCAGCAGCAAGGGTAGTTCCCACAATGAGCAGTTCTTC.

The chain is built from TRBV19 and TRBJ2-3; D is unclear. Trimming left V 5 bases short and J 11 bases short, with 17 bases between. The CDR3 runs 13 residues. Germline V gene sequence: CDR1 LNHDA, CDR2 SQIVND (reference sequence). The CDR3 loop reads CASSHLTGLGQYF. The CDR3 DNA reads TGTGCCAGTAGTCACCTGACTGGGTTGGGGCAGTATTTT.